Below are 20 T cell receptor beta chains sequenced from a single sample in a study of cytomegalovirus exposure and HLA in healthy donors. Primers for the PCR totalled 60 Vbeta and 13 Jbeta. The assay was immunoSEQ multiplex PCR, and TCRdb's table has in-frame clones only and misses some. The sample yields fewer than 200,000 clones, about 76% seen once. Material: PBMCs. All receptors come from a middle-aged woman in good health and CMV-seropositive.

In its sample, this clone was seen once. The chain employs TRBV10-1 and TRBJ2-1, with 9 bases lining up with TRBD1. The trim removed 2 bases at V and 8 bases at J, leaving 4 bases unmatched. The CDR3 consists of 14 residues. The germline CDR1 and CDR2 sequences are WNHNN and SYGVQD (reference sequence). The DNA of the CDR3 is TGCGCCAGCAGTGAGGGACAGGGGATGGATGAGCAGTTCTTC. The encoded protein is CASSEGQGMDEQFF.

Remarks on this clone: The same CDR3 is also encoded by other DNA sequences in this sample. The chain uses TRBV7-2 and TRBJ2-7; D is unresolved. V lost 5 bases to trimming and J lost 3 bases, with 17 bases between them. The CDR3 covers 15 residues. CDR1 SGHTA and CDR2 FQGNSA come from the germline V gene. CDR3 residues: CASSLLPSGFYEQYF. As DNA, the CDR3 is TGTGCCAGCAGCCTATTACCGTCCGGGTTCTACGAGCAGTACTTC.

The V gene is TRBV7-2, the J gene TRBJ2-5, with 8 nucleotides matching TRBD2. The J call may be faulty, since TRBJ2-7 better matches the DNA end. The CDR3 length is 14 residues. Looked up from germline, CDR1 is SGHTA and CDR2 is FQGNSA. Here the CDR3 DNA reads TGTGCCAGCAGCTTATACGGGGGGGTCTACGAGCAGTACTTC. It specifies CASSLYGGVYEQYF.

This sequence joins TRBV29-1 and TRBJ2-7; D unclear. Per the germline V gene, CDR1 is SQVTM and CDR2 is ANQGSEA. The CDR3 loop spans 13 amino acids. The V and J ends lost 4 bases and 6 bases respectively, with 16 bases between them. The CDR3 DNA reads TGCAGCGTTGTAGCCCAACCTAAGGTCGAGCAGTACTTC. This encodes CSVVAQPKVEQYF.

The rearrangement uses TRBV7-9 and TRBJ1-1, with D uncertain. The V and J ends lost 3 bases and 2 bases respectively, with 13 bases between them. The CDR3 length is 15 residues. Looked up from germline, CDR1 is SEHNR and CDR2 is FQNEAQ (reference sequence). CDR3 nucleotides: TGTGCCAGCAGCTTTAGCTTGCCGGGAAACACTGAAGCTTTCTTT. Amino acids: CASSFSLPGNTEAFF.

The chain combines TRBV28 with TRBJ1-1, with a weak D call TRBD1 (5 bases). The CDR3 loop spans 14 amino acids. The V end lost 2 bases, the J end lost 1 base, and 8 bases lay between the germline ends. CDR1 and CDR2 (germline): MDHEN, SYDVKM. The CDR3 coding sequence is TGTGCCAGCAGTTTACAGGGAGGGAACACTGAAGCTTTCTTT. Amino acids: CASSLQGGNTEAFF.

CDR3: CASSSSGGQGFHF. CDR3 nucleotides: TGTGCCAGCAGCTCCTCCGGGGGACAGGGATTCCATTTT. V and J are TRBV7-9 and TRBJ1-5, with 9 nucleotides matching TRBD1. This CDR3 is built from 13 residues. Trimming took 4 bases from V and 16 from J; bases not matched to a gene: 11. CDR1 is SEHNR and CDR2 is FQNEAQ in the germline V gene (reference sequence).

J is TRBJ2-7 and V is TRBV6-5, with 9 bases lining up with TRBD2. From germline, CDR1 is MNHEY and CDR2 SVGAGI. This CDR3 is 15 amino acids long. J gave up 2 bases and V 6 bases, and 8 bases lay outside the gene matches. The CDR3 loop reads CASRPMTSGAYEQYF. CDR3 in DNA: TGTGCCAGCAGACCAATGACTAGCGGAGCCTACGAGCAGTACTTC.

V usage is TRBV5-4 and J usage is TRBJ2-1, with TRBD2 identical over 11 bases. V lost 0 bases, J lost 5 bases, and 1 base stayed unmatched. This CDR3 region has 15 residues. Germline CDR1 reads SGHNT; CDR2 reads YYREEE (reference sequence). In nucleotides, the CDR3 is TGTGCCAGCAGCTTGGGACTAGCGGGGAACAATGAGCAGTTCTTC. This translates into CASSLGLAGNNEQFF.

CDR3 loop: CASRKRGATHQPQHF. Here the CDR3 DNA reads TGTGCCAGCAGAAAACGGGGGGCTACCCATCAGCCCCAGCATTTT. This rearrangement joins TRBV6-5 to TRBJ1-5; TRBD1 might be the D (6 bases). V was cut by 6 bases and J by 5 bases, with 17 bases left in between. Germline V gene lookup returns CDR1 MNHEY and CDR2 SVGAGI. CDR3 length: 15 amino acids.

This clone occurred a few times. V usage is TRBV19 and J usage is TRBJ1-5; D is perhaps TRBD1 (6 bases). V gave up 3 bases and J gave up 4 bases, with 10 bases separating them. This CDR3 comprises 14 residues. Germline lookup yields CDR1 LNHDA and CDR2 SQIVND (reference sequence). In DNA form, the CDR3 reads TGTGCCAGTAGTATCAGTGGACAGAATCAGCCCCAGCATTTT. Its protein product is CASSISGQNQPQHF.

The V and J genes are TRBV7-2 and TRBJ2-5; 9 bases line up with TRBD2. Trimming removed 5 bases from V and 2 bases from J; junction bases left unmatched: 3. From germline, CDR1 is SGHTA and CDR2 FQGNSA. The CDR3 has 14 amino acids. The CDR3 here is CASSATSGQETQYF. The CDR3 nucleotides are TGTGCCAGCAGCGCCACTAGCGGGCAAGAGACCCAGTACTTC.

The chain uses TRBV28 and TRBJ2-7; 7 bases align to TRBD2. CDR3 length equals 12 residues. After removal of 8 bases from V and 8 bases from J, the junction contained 9 bases not matched to a gene. Per the germline V gene, CDR1 is MDHEN and CDR2 is SYDVKM. CDR3 nucleotide sequence: TGTGCCAGCGTTGGGGCCGGGACTAAGCAGTACTTC. Its protein product is CASVGAGTKQYF.

This CDR3 is CASSSGLAPSTDTQYF. CDR3 DNA sequence: TGCGCCAGCAGCTCCGGACTAGCCCCTAGCACAGATACGCAGTATTTT. The chain combines TRBV5-1 with TRBJ2-3, with 8 bases lining up with TRBD2. J was trimmed by 0 bases and V by 3 bases; bases with no gene match: 6. The CDR3 sequence is 16 residues long. Germline V gene sequence: CDR1 SGHRS, CDR2 YFSETQ. Looking up the rest from reference TRBV5-1 and TRBJ2-3 gives the full variable domain: KAGVTQTPRYLIKTRGQQVTLSCSPISGHRSVSWYQQTPGQGLQFLFEYFSETQRNKGNFPGRFSGRQFSNSRSEMNVSTLELGDSALYLCASSSGLAPSTDTQYFGPGTRLTVL.

The chain links TRBV7-2 to TRBJ2-1; D is uncertain. V lost 0 bases and J lost 4, with 4 bases in between. CDR1 and CDR2 from the germline V gene are SGHTA and FQGNSA. CDR3 length equals 13 residues. CDR3 sequence reads: CASSLALYNEQFF. The CDR3 bases are TGTGCCAGCAGCTTAGCACTTTACAATGAGCAGTTCTTC.

The rearrangement joins TRBV7-8 to TRBJ2-7; D is possibly TRBD1 (6 bases). Trimming took off 5 bases at V and 3 bases at J, with 11 bases between the two ends. The germline gives CDR1 SGHVS, CDR2 FQNEAQ. CDR3 length: 13 residues. CDR3 DNA sequence: TGTGCCAGCAGCCCAGACAGGAGCTACGAGCAGTACTTC. Its translation: CASSPDRSYEQYF.

The chain joins TRBV18 to TRBJ1-2, with a weak D call TRBD1 (5 bases). The CDR3 loop spans 14 amino acids. The V end was cut by 1 base, the J end by 2 bases, with 8 bases between. The germline V gene has CDR1 KGHSH and CDR2 LQKENI. The DNA for the CDR3 is TGTGCCAGCTCACCACTACAGGTGAACTATGGCTACACCTTC. Translating gives CASSPLQVNYGYTF.

The J gene is TRBJ1-5, the V gene TRBV6-5; 9 bases are shared with TRBD1. J was trimmed by 9 bases and V by 6 bases; bases with no gene match: 12. The CDR3 runs to 15 residues. CDR1 is MNHEY and CDR2 is SVGAGI in the germline V gene. The CDR3 loop reads CASSPQGAQARPQHF. CDR3 bases: TGTGCCAGCAGCCCACAGGGGGCGCAGGCCCGGCCCCAGCATTTT.

V is TRBV14 and J is TRBJ2-7; TRBD2 matches at 13 bases. This CDR3 has 15 residues. Germline values: CDR1 SGHDN, CDR2 FVKESK. V lost 6 bases to trimming and J lost 6 bases; unmatched junction nucleotides: 8. The DNA of the CDR3 is TGTGCCAGCAGTCCACTAGCGGGAGGGCCCGGCGAGCAGTACTTC. It specifies CASSPLAGGPGEQYF.

In this sample, this clone turned up once. The chain employs TRBV5-5 and TRBJ1-1, with 8 bases identical to TRBD1. V was clipped by 5 bases and J by 5 bases; unmatched bases: 20. This CDR3 region has 18 residues. Germline values: CDR1 SGHKS, CDR2 YYEKEE (reference sequence). The CDR3 DNA is TGTGCCAGCAGTTGGGGTATTGGGTCAGGGGGCGAGACTACTGAAGCTTTCTTT. Amino acids: CASSWGIGSGGETTEAFF.